This T cell receptor beta chain was captured by sequencing in a study of control samples from healthy donors and cancer patients. Data came from immunoSEQ multiplex PCR; TCRdb stores just in-frame clones and leaves some out. This sample has approximately 130,000 clones; about 89% occur once, and the top ten carry 40%. Trimming left V 11 bases short and J 8 bases short, with 9 bases between. The CDR3 spans 10 residues. The V gene's germline CDR1 is SNHLY and CDR2 FYNNEI. This chain connects TRBV2 to TRBJ2-2, with D possibly matching TRBD2 (6 bases). The clonotype was recovered from a man aged 50 or older in good health. The sample was blood. CDR3 region: CASRGGELFF. Here the CDR3 DNA reads TGTGCCTCCCGGGGGGGGGAGCTGTTTTTT. The full variable domain, with the rest looked up from reference TRBV2 and TRBJ2-2, is EPEVTQTPSHQVTQMGQEVILRCVPISNHLYFYWYRQILGQKVEFLVSFYNNEISEKSEIFDDQFSVERPDGSNFTLKIRSTKLEDSAMYFCASRGGELFFGEGSRLTVL.